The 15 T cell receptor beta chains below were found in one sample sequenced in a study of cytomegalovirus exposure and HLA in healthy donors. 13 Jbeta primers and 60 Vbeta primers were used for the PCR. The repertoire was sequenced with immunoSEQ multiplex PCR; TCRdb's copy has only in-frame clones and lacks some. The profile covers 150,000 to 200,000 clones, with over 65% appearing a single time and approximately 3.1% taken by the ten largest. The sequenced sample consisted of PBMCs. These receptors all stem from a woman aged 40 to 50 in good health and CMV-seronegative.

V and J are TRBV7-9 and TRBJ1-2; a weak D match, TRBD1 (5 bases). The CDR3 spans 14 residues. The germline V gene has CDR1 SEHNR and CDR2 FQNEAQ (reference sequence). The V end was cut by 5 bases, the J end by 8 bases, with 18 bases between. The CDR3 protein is CASSPSETALGYTF. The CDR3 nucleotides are TGTGCCAGCAGCCCTTCCGAGACAGCCCTGGGCTACACCTTC.

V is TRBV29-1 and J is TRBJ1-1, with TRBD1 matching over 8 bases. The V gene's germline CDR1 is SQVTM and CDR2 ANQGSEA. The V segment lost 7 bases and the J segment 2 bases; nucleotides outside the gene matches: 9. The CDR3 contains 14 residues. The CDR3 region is CSAHPQGVNTEAFF. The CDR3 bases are TGCAGCGCCCACCCACAGGGGGTAAACACTGAAGCTTTCTTT.

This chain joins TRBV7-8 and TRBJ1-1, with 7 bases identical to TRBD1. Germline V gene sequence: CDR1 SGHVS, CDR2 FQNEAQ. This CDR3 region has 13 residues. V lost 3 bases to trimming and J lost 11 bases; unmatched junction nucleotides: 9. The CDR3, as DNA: TGTGCCAGCAGCTTTCCTGGGACAGCCGGCGCTTTCTTT. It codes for CASSFPGTAGAFF.

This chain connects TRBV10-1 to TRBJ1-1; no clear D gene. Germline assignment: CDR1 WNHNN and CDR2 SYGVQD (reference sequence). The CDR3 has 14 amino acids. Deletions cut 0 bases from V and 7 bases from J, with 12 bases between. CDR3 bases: TGCGCCAGCAGTGAGTCGGCCTTCCGGGGTGAAGCTTTCTTT. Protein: CASSESAFRGEAFF.

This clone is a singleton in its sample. The CDR3 nucleotides read TGCGCCAGCAGCCAACGGGGGGTAAGGGGAAACACCATATATTTT. Translating it yields CASSQRGVRGNTIYF. This chain connects TRBV4-1 to TRBJ1-3, with D possibly being TRBD1 (5 bases). The germline V gene encodes CDR1 MGHRA and CDR2 YSYEKL. The germline V and J ends were trimmed by 2 bases and 4 bases, with 12 bases remaining between them. This CDR3 comprises 15 residues.

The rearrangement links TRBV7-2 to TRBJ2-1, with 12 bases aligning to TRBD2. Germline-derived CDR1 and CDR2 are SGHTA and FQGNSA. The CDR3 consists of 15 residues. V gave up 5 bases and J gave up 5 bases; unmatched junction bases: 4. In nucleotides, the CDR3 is TGTGCCAGCAGCACCAGACTAGCGGGAGACAATGAGCAGTTCTTC. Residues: CASSTRLAGDNEQFF.

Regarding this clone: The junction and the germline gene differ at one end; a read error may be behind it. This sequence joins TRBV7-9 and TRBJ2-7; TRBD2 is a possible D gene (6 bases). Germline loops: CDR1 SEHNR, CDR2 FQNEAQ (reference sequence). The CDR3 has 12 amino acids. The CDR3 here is CSSSQTGVEQYF. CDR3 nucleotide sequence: TGTTCCAGCAGTCAGACGGGGGTAGAGCAGTACTTC.

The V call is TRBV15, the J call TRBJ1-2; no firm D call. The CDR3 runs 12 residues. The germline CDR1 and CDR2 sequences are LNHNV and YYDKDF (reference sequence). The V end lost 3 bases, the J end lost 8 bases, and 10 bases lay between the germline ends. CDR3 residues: CATSSGVGGYTF. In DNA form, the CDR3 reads TGTGCCACCAGCAGCGGGGTAGGCGGCTACACCTTC.

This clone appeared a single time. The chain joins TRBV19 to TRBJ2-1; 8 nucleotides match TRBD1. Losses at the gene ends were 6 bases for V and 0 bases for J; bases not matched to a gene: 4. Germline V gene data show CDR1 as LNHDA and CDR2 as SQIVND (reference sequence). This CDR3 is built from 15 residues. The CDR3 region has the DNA TGTGCCAGTAGCGCCGACAGGGGCTCCTACAATGAGCAGTTCTTC. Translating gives CASSADRGSYNEQFF.

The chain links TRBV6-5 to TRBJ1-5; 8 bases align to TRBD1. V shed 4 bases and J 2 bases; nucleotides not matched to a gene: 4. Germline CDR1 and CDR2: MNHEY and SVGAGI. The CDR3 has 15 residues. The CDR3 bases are TGTGCCAGCAGTTCCGACAGGGGTGGCAATCAGCCCCAGCATTTT. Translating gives CASSSDRGGNQPQHF.

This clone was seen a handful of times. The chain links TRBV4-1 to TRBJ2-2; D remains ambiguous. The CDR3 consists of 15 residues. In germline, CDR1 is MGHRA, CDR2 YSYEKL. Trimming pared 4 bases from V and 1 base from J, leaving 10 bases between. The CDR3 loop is CASSPLAGNTGELFF. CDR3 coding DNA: TGCGCCAGCAGCCCCCTGGCAGGGAACACCGGGGAGCTGTTTTTT.

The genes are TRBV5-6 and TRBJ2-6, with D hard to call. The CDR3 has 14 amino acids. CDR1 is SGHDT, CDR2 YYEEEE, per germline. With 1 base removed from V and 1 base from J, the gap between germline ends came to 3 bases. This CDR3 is CASSLSSGANVLTF. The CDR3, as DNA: TGTGCCAGCAGCTTGTCTTCTGGGGCCAACGTCCTGACTTTC.

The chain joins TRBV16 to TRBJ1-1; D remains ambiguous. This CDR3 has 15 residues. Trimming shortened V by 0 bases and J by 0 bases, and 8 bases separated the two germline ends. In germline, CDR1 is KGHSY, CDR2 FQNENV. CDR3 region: CASSQSRVMNTEAFF. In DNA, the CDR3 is TGTGCCAGCAGCCAATCGAGGGTTATGAACACTGAAGCTTTCTTT.

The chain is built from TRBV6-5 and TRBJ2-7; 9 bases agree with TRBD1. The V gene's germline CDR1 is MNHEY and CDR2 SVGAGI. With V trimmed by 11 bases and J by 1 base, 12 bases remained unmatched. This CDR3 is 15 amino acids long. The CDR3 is CAAHSGTGSSYEQYF. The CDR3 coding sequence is TGTGCCGCCCACTCCGGGACAGGGTCTTCCTACGAGCAGTACTTC.

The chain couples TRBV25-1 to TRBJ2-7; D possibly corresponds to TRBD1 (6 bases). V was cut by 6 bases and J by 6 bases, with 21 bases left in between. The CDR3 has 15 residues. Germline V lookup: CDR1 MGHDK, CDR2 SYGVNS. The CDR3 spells CASSLGGKGGREQYF. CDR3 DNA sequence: TGTGCCAGCAGCCTAGGGGGTAAGGGCGGTCGCGAGCAGTACTTC.